This T cell receptor (beta chain) came from a study of T cell repertoires in cytomegalovirus infection. Looking at the study overall: The authors used CMV epitopes that were HLA-C-restricted (recently identified) and HLA-B-restricted (well studied). Based on public TCR beta signatures, there were indications of CMV infection and of a matching HLA type.

Via MiXCR, TCRdb re-called the reads, giving one row per CDR3 protein. The sample holds 640,000 or so distinct CDR3 sequences, about 33% seen once. The sample holds a few counts of this clonotype. Antigen unknown. Study findings and constraints: The ex vivo response showed dominance by HLA-C-restricted CMV-specific TCR beta clonotypes. The study identified carriers of CMV plus the relevant HLA from cumulative public TCR beta family frequency.

CDR1 SGHAT and CDR2 FQNNGV come from the germline V gene. This CDR3 comprises 16 residues. The V segment lost 2 bases and the J segment 4 bases; nucleotides outside the gene matches: 8. This receptor was obtained from a human donor in good health (CMV status not recorded). Some clones in this sample may be carry-over from other donors' samples. Sequencing used cultured PBMCs, obtained from culture after CMV antigen stimulation. The chain is built from TRBV11-2 and TRBJ2-1; 7 bases agree with TRBD2. For the CDR3, the DNA is TGTGCCAGCAGCTTATCCCAGCTAGCGGTTTACAATGAGCAGTTCTTC. This sequence encodes CASSLSQLAVYNEQFF.